This T cell receptor (beta chain) is from a study of T-cell reconstitution after alpha-beta-depleted transplantation in children. General study results and limits: Approximately two months post-transplant, alpha-beta T cells reportedly originated from several hundred expanded graft clones.

Notes on this clonotype: As yet, its antigen is unknown.

TCRbeta library construction was performed incorporating unique molecular identifiers. TCRdb independently ran MiXCR on the PCR reads; one entry per CDR3 protein. This table holds 800,000 to 1,000,000 distinct CDR3 sequences, roughly 31% found once. Trimming took off 3 bases at V and 5 bases at J, with 7 bases between the two ends. This CDR3 comprises 12 residues. This specimen was PBMCs, mostly from graft donor cells, taken 360 days after TCRalphabeta/CD19-depleted stem cell transplant. The V call is TRBV12-3 or TRBV12-4, the J call TRBJ1-2; D unclear. The receptor was isolated from a boy in the first two years of life who had a stem cell transplant for SCID, so the T cells may come from the graft donor. CDR3 sequence: CASSFARYGYTF. CDR3 DNA: TGTGCCAGCAGTTTTGCACGATATGGCTACACCTTC.